A selection of T cell receptor beta chains follows, all from one sample in a study of cytomegalovirus exposure and HLA in healthy donors. Sequencing used immunoSEQ multiplex PCR; TCRdb keeps in-frame clones, though not all of them. The data show about 58,000 clones, with 90% seen just once and approximately 1% held by the top ten. The specimen was PBMCs. The source is a man aged 18 to 29 in good health and CMV-seronegative. Both conserved end residues are part of each CDR3. Fields, in order: J gene, clone size, D gene, V gene, CDR3 DNA, CDR3 protein. The D gene is left open where the match is weak. Rows may omit the clone size; those that give it use once, few, many or a size class.

TRBJ2-7	once	NA	TRBV11-2	TGTGCCAGCAGCTTAGTGGCTAGTACCTACGAGCAGTACTTC	CASSLVASTYEQYF
TRBJ1-2	once	TRBD1	TRBV6-5	TGTGCCAGCAGACCGGGACAGGAGTATGGCTACACCTTC	CASRPGQEYGYTF
TRBJ2-3	NA	TRBD2	TRBV5-1	TGCGCCAGCAGCTTACAGACTAGCGGGAGGAAAGATACGCAGTATTTT	CASSLQTSGRKDTQYF
TRBJ2-7	NA	TRBD2	TRBV27	TGTGCCAGCGGTGGACTAGCGGGTGCGGATGAGCAGTACTTC	CASGGLAGADEQYF
TRBJ2-5	few	NA	TRBV27	TGTGCCAGCAGTTTATTGGGGCCGGATGGGACCCAGTACTTC	CASSLLGPDGTQYF
TRBJ2-3	NA	TRBD2	TRBV11-2	TGTGCCAGCAGCGCCGTAGCGGGAGTTGTAGATACGCAGTATTTT	CASSAVAGVVDTQYF
TRBJ2-3	NA	NA	TRBV4-1	TGCGCCAGCAGCCAAGATCCCCAGGGGTGGGGCACAGATACGCAGTATTTT	CASSQDPQGWGTDTQYF
TRBJ2-2	NA	TRBD1	TRBV7-3	TGTGCCAGCAGAGGGACAGGAAACACCGGGGAGCTGTTTTTT	CASRGTGNTGELFF
TRBJ2-1	NA	NA	TRBV7-8	TGTGCCAGCAGCTTAGGACTGCGCTCCTACAATGAGCAGTTCTTC	CASSLGLRSYNEQFF
TRBJ2-3	NA	NA	TRBV7-6	TGTGCCAGCAGCGAACCCGGAGGGCCGGGTACGCAGTATTTT	CASSEPGGPGTQYF
TRBJ2-5	NA	NA	TRBV5-1	TGCGCCAGCAGCTTGGGAGGGGGAGAAGAGACCCAGTACTTC	CASSLGGGEETQYF
TRBJ2-7	NA	TRBD1	TRBV28	TGTGCCAGCAGCCCTAGACAGGGGGACTACGAGCAGTACTTC	CASSPRQGDYEQYF
TRBJ2-5	NA	NA	TRBV28	TGTGCCAGCAGCGATCACGTCGGGGAGACCCAGTACTTC	CASSDHVGETQYF
TRBJ2-7	once	NA	TRBV13	TGTGCCAGCAGCTTAGGCCTTCGGGGACAAGACTACGAGCAGTACTTC	CASSLGLRGQDYEQYF
TRBJ2-3	NA	NA	TRBV9	TGTGCCAGCAGCCCTTTTGCGGGATCCACCCTCGGCACAGATACGCAGTATTTT	CASSPFAGSTLGTDTQYF
TRBJ2-2	NA	TRBD1	TRBV28	TGTGCCAGCAGCTCCGGGATAGGGGGCCCCGGGGAGCTGTTTTTT	CASSSGIGGPGELFF
TRBJ1-2	NA	TRBD1	TRBV25-1	TGTGCCAGCAGTGACCAACGACAGGGGAACTCTGGCTACACCTTC	CASSDQRQGNSGYTF
TRBJ1-5	NA	TRBD1	TRBV28	TGTGCCAGCAGTTTATACTCCAGGGGGGAGTCCCAGCATTTT	CASSLYSRGESQHF
TRBJ2-3	NA	NA	TRBV30	TGTGCCTGGGGAAGCGGAACAGATACGCAGTATTTT	CAWGSGTDTQYF
TRBJ2-3	NA	NA	TRBV14	TGTGCCAGTTCGACAGGACCACCATCTAAAGATACGCAGTATTTT	CASSTGPPSKDTQYF
TRBJ2-5	NA	NA	TRBV6-1	TGTGCCAGCAGTGTTTTCGAGGGGGGGCAAGAGACCCAGTACTTC	CASSVFEGGQETQYF
TRBJ2-1	NA	NA	TRBV30	TGTGCCTGGAAGCCACCAGTTGGGCAAAATATGTTCTTC	CAWKPPVGQNMFF
TRBJ2-3	once	NA	TRBV5-4	TGTGCCAGCAGCTTTATAAGCACAGATACGCAGTATTTT	CASSFISTDTQYF
TRBJ1-1	NA	NA	TRBV29-1	TGCAGCGTTGGGACGGAGGGGACTGAAGCTTTCTTT	CSVGTEGTEAFF
TRBJ2-4	NA	NA	TRBV5-6	TGTGCCAGCAGCTTGGGTATAGGGACTCCGGTCGGGGACATTCAGTACTTC	CASSLGIGTPVGDIQYF
TRBJ1-2	NA	TRBD1	TRBV13	TGTGCCAGCAGCTTATGGGACAGGGGTTGCGAAGGCTACACCTTC	CASSLWDRGCEGYTF
TRBJ2-2	NA	TRBD2	TRBV14	TGTGCCAGCAACCAGCTAGCGGGAGGGCCCGGGGAGCTGTTTTTT	CASNQLAGGPGELFF
TRBJ2-7	NA	NA	TRBV5-6	TGTGCCAGCAGCTCGGACGGACAACACTCCTACGAGCAGTACTTC	CASSSDGQHSYEQYF
TRBJ2-3	NA	TRBD2	TRBV29-1	TGCAGCGTTGAAACTAGCGGCACAGATACGCAGTATTTT	CSVETSGTDTQYF
TRBJ1-4	NA	NA	TRBV2	TGTGCCAGCAGCTATACAGGGAATGAAAAACTGTTTTTT	CASSYTGNEKLFF
TRBJ2-5	NA	TRBD1	TRBV6-1	TGTGCCAGTACAGGGGGTGAGGAGACCCAGTACTTC	CASTGGEETQYF